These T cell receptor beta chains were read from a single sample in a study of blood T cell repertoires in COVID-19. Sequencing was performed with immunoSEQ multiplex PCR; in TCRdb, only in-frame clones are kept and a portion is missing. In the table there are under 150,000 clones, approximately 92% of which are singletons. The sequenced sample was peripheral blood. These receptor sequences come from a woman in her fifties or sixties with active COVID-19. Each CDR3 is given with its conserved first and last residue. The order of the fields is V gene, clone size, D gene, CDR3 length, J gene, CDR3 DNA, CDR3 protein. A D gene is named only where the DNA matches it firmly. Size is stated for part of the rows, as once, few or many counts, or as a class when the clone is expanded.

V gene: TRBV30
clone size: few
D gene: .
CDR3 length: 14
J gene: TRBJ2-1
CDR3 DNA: TGTGCCTGGAGTGACCTGGGCAGTAACAATGAGCAGTTCTTC
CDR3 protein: CAWSDLGSNNEQFF

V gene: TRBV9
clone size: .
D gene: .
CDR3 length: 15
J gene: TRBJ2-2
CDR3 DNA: TGTGCCAGCAGCCCCGGGAGCCGGGACACCGGGGAGCTGTTTTTT
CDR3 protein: CASSPGSRDTGELFF

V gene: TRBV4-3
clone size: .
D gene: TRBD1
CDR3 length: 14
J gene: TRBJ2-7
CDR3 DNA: TGCGCCAGCAGCCGATCCGGGACAGGGGTCGAGCAGTACTTC
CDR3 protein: CASSRSGTGVEQYF

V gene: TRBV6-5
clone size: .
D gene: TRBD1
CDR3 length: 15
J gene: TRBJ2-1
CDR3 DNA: TGTGCCAGCAGCTCGACGGGACAGGGGGTTAATGAGCAGTTCTTC
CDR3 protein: CASSSTGQGVNEQFF

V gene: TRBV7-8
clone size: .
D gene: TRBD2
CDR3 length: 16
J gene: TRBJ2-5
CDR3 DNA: TGTGCCAGCAGCTTAAGAACTAGCGGGAGCCAAGAGACCCAGTACTTC
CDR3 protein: CASSLRTSGSQETQYF

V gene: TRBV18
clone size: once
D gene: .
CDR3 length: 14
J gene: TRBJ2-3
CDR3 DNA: TGTGCCAGCTCACCCAGGGCGGCCACAGATACGCAGTATTTT
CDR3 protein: CASSPRAATDTQYF

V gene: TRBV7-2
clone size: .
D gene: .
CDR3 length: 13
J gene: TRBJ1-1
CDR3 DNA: TGTGCCAGCAGCCGACATTGGAACACTGAAGCTTTCTTT
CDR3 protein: CASSRHWNTEAFF

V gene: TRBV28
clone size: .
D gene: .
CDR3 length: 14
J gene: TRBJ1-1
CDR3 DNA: TGTGCCAGCAGACCCCTCCAGGGTAACACTGAAGCTTTCTTT
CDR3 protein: CASRPLQGNTEAFF

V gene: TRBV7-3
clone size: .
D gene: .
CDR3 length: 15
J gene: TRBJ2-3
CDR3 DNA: TGTGCCAGCACCCGGGGGGCTGGGAACACAGATACGCAGTATTTT
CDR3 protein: CASTRGAGNTDTQYF

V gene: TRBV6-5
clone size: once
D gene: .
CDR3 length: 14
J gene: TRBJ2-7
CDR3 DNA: TGTGCCAGCAGTCCTTACCACCCGGCCTACGAGCAGTACTTC
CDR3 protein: CASSPYHPAYEQYF

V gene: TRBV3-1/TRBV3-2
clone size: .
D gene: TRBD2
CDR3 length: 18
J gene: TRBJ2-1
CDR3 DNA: TGTGCCAGCAGCCAAAATCTAGCGGTCTTCTTATCCTACAATGAGCAGTTCTTC
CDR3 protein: CASSQNLAVFLSYNEQFF

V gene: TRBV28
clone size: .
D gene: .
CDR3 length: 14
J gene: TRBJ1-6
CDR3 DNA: TGTGCCAGCGGCACGGGCTCCTATAATTCACCCCTCCACTTT
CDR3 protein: CASGTGSYNSPLHF

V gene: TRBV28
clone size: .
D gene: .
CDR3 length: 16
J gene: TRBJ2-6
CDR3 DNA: TGTGCCAGCTTAGCCAATCTAGTCACTGGGGCCAACGTCCTGACTTTC
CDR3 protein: CASLANLVTGANVLTF

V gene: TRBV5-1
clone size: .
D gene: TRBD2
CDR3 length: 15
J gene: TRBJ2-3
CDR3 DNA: TGCGCCAGCAGTACTAGCGGGATTTTCACAGATACGCAGTATTTT
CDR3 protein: CASSTSGIFTDTQYF

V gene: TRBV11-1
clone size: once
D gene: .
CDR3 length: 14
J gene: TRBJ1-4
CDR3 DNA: TGTGCCAGCAGCCTAGCGGGGGCTGGTGAAAAACTGTTTTTT
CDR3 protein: CASSLAGAGEKLFF

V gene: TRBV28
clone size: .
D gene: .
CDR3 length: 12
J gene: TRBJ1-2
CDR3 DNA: TGTGCCAGCAGTGACCCCGCAAAGAGGAGGACCTTC
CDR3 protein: CASSDPAKRRTF

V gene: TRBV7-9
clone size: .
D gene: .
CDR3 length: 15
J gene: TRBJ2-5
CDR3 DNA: TGTGCCAGCAGCTTAGCGACAAGATCTCAAGAGACCCAGTACTTC
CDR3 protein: CASSLATRSQETQYF

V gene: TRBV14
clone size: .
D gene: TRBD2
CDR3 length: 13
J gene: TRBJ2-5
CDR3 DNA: TGTGCCAGCAGCCAACAGGGAACTAGCGGGAGGGACTTC
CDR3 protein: CASSQQGTSGRDF

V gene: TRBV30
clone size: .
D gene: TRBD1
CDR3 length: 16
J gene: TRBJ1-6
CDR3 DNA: TGTGCCTGGAACATCGGACAGGGGGCAAGAAATTCACCCCTCCACTTT
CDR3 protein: CAWNIGQGARNSPLHF

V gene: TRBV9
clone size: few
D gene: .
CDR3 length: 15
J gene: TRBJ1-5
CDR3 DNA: TGTGCCAGCAGCGTAGGAGGTAGGAGCAATCAGCCCCAGCATTTT
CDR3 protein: CASSVGGRSNQPQHF

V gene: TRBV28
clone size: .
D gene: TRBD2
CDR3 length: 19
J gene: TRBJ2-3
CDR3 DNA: TGTGCCAGCAGTCAACCGGGACTAGCGGGAGAGGGGGACACAGATACGCAGTATTTT
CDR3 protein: CASSQPGLAGEGDTDTQYF

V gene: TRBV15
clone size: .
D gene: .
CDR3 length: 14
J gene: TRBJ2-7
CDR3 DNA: TGTGCCACCAGCAGAGACCAGGGGACCTACGAGCAGTACTTC
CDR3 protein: CATSRDQGTYEQYF

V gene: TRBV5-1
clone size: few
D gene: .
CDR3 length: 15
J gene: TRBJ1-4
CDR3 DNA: TGCGCCAGCAGCTTCGGGGGGAGAGCTAATGAAAAACTGTTTTTT
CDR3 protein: CASSFGGRANEKLFF

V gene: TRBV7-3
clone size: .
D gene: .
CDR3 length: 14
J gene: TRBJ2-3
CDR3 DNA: TGTGCCAGCAGCCGCGGACTGAGCACAGATACGCAGTATTTT
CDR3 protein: CASSRGLSTDTQYF

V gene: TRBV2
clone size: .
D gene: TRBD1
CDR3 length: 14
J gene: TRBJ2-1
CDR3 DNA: TGTGCCAGCCTGAACGGACAGGGGGACAATGAGCAGTTCTTC
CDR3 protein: CASLNGQGDNEQFF

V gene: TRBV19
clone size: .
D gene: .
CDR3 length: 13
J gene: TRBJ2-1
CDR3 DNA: TGTGCCAGTAGTATAGGTACAGCCTATGAGCAGTTCTTC
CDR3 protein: CASSIGTAYEQFF

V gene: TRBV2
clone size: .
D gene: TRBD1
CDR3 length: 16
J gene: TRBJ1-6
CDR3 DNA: TGTGCCAGCAGCTTCGGACAGGGGGCTTTGGGTTCACCCCTCCACTTT
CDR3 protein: CASSFGQGALGSPLHF

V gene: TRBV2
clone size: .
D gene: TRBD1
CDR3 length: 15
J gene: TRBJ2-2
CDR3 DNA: TGTGCCAGCCGCAGGGACAGGGGGGGAACCGGGGAGCTGTTTTTT
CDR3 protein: CASRRDRGGTGELFF

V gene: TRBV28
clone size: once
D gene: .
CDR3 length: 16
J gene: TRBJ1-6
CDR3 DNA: TGTGCCAGCAGTTGGGGGTTCGGGCAGGGGAATTCACCCCTCCACTTT
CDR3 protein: CASSWGFGQGNSPLHF

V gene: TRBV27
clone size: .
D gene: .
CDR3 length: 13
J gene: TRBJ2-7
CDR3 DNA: TGTGCCAGCAGTGGAGGGACAGTGTACGAGCAGTACTTC
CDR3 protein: CASSGGTVYEQYF